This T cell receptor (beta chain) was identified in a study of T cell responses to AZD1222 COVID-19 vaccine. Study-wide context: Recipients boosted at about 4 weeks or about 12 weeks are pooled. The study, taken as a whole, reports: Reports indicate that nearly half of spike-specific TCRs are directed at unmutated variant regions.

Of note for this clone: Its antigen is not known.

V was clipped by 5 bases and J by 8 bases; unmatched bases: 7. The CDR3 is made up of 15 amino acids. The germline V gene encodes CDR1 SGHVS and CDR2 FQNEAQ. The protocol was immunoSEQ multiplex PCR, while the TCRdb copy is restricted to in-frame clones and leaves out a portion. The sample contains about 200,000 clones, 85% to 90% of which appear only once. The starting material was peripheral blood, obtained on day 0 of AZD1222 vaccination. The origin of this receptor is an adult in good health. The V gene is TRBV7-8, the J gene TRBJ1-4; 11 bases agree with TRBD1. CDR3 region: CASSGRTGGDEKLFF. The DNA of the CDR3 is TGTGCCAGCAGCGGTAGGACAGGGGGCGACGAAAAACTGTTTTTT.